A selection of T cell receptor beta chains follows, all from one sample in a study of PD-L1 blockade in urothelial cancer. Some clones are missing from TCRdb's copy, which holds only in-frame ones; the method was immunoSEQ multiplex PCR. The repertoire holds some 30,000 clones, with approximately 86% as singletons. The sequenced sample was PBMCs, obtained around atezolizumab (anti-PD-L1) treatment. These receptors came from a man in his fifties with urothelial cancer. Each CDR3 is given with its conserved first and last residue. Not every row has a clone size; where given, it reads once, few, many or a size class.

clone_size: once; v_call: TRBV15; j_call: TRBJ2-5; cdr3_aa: CATSRDVLWGRETQYF
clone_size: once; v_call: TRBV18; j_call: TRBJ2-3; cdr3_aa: CASSPLRLASSTDTQYF
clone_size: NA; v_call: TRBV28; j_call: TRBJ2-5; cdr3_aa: CASSLMEETQYF
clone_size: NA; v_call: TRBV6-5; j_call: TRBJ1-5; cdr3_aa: CASREQGDQPQHF
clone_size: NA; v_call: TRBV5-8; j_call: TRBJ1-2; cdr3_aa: CASSFAGQGPYF
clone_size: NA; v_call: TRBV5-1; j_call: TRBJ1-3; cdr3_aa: CASSSDRTGSGNTIYF
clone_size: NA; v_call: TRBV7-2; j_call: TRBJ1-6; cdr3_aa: CASSLGAGRAEGSPLHF
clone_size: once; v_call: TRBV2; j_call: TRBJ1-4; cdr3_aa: CASSELGGTNEKLFF
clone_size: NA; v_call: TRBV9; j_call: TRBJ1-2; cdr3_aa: CASSTRGRSGGYTF
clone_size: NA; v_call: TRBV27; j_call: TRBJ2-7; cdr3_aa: CASSLSRARSYEQYF
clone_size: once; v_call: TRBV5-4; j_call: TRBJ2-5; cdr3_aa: CASSLEQRVTETQYF
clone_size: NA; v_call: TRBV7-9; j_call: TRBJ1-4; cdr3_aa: CASSPGQGGRGHEKLFF
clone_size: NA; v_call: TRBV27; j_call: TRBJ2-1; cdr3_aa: CASSSLLGRNEQFF
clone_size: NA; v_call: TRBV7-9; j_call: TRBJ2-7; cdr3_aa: CASSPGTGHEQYF
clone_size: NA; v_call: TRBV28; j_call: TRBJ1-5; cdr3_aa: CASSSPGQGIYSNQPQHF
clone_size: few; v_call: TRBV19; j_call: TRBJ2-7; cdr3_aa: CASSIGLAGSYEQYF
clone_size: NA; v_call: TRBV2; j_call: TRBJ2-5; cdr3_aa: CASSVTPTSGGAKTQYF
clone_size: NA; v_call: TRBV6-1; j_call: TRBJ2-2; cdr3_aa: CATTGDLSTGELFF
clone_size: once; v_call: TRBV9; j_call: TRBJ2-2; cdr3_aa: CASSLAGTSNTGELFF
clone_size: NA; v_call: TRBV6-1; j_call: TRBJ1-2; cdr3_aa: CASSERDRGTGGYTF
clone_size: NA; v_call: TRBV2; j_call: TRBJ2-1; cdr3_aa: CASSVQGEAYNEQFF
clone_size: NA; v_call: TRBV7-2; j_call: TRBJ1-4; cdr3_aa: CASGHRGANEKLFF
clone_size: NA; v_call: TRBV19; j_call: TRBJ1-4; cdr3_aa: CASSVTGGKLFF
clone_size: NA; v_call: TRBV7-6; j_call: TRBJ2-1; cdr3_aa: CASSLGYSGGHNEQFF
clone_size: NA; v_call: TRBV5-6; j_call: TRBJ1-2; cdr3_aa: CASRRRDRGNHGYTF
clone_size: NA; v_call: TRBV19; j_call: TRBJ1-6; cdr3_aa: CASSRTGGPKISVLHF
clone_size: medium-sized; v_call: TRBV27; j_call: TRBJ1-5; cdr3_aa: CASSWLGGQPQHF
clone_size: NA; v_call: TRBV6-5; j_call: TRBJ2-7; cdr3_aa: CASSNRGGSYEQYF
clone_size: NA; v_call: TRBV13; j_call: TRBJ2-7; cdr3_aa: CASSIRVPEQYF
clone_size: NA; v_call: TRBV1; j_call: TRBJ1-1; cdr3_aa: CTSSQDGEHRENTEAFF
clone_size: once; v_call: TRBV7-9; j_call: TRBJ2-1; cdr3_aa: CASSLRIAARDEQFF
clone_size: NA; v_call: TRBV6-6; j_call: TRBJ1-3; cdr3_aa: CASSYSRQGPGNTIYF
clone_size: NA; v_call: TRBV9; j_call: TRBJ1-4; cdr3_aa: CASSVRDRPNEKLFF
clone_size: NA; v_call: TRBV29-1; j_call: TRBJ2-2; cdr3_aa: CSAGLAGGTNGELFF
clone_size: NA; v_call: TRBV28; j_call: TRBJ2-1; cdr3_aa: CASSSPRQGGYNEQFF
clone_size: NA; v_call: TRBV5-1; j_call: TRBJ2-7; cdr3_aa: CASSFLKGGYEQYF
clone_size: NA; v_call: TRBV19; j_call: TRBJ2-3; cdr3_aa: CASSTRGGRIATQYF
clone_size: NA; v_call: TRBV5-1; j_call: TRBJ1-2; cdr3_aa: CASSSTGGYGYTF
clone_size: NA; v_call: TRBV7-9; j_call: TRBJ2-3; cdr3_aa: CASSPSRGNTQYF
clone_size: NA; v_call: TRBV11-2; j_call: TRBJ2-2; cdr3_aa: CASSLGQGDVGELFF
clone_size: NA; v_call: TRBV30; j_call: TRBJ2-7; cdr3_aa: CAWSVRLAVGRGTGEQYF
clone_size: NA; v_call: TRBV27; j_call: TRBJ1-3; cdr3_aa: CASSYTGFGSGNTIYF
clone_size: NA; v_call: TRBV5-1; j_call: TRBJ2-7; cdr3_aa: CASRIGTGYDEQYF
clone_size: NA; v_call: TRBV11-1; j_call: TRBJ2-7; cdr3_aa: CASSSRTGLPPYEQYF
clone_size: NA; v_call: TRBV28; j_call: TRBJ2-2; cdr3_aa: CASSWTSALSGELFF
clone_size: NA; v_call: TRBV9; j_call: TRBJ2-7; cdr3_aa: CASSVRSGIGYEQYF
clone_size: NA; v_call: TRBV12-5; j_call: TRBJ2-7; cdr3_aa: CASGLDGQGLYEQYF